These T cell receptor beta chains were read from a single sample in a study of blood T cells in healthy people across ages. TCRdb itself ran the 5' RACE reads through MiXCR, one entry per CDR3 protein. The sample records almost 800,000 distinct CDR3 sequences, about three fifths being singletons. Specimen: blood. These receptors were taken from a man younger than 45 in good health. Each CDR3 is given with its conserved first and last residue. A D gene is named only where the DNA matches it firmly. Some rows have no size entry. The others give once, few or many, or a class for an expanded clone.

TRBV20-1	TRBJ1-1	.	.	CSARDPRGNTEAFF	TGCAGTGCTAGAGACCCCAGGGGGAACACTGAAGCTTTCTTT
TRBV5-1	TRBJ2-5	.	.	CASSTGRPRDNEQYF	TGCGCCAGCAGCACCGGACGGCCGAGGGACAATGAGCAGTACTTC
TRBV6-4	TRBJ2-1	TRBD2	many	CASSDTSGGANEQFF	TGTGCCAGCAGTGATACTAGCGGGGGGGCCAATGAGCAGTTCTTC
TRBV12-3/TRBV12-4	TRBJ2-1	.	.	CASAAFTRGAYNEQFF	TGTGCCAGCGCGGCATTTACGCGGGGAGCATACAATGAGCAGTTCTTC
TRBV7-8	TRBJ1-1	TRBD1	.	CAGSQGQAKVGTEAFF	TGTGCCGGCAGCCAGGGACAGGCTAAGGTGGGCACTGAAGCTTTCTTT
TRBV9	TRBJ2-1	.	few	CASSPRPYYNEQFF	TGTGCCAGCAGCCCTCGACCCTACTACAATGAGCAGTTCTTC
TRBV5-1	TRBJ2-7	.	.	CASSSGTSLAEQYF	TGCGCCAGCAGCTCAGGGACATCATTAGCCGAGCAGTACTTC
TRBV20-1	TRBJ2-7	.	.	CSATTHTSARYEQYF	TGCAGTGCTACAACACACACCAGCGCACGCTACGAGCAGTACTTC
TRBV9	TRBJ2-7	.	.	CASSPKYGSYEQYF	TGTGCCAGCAGCCCTAAGTATGGTTCTTACGAGCAGTACTTC
TRBV12-3/TRBV12-4	TRBJ2-3	.	.	CASDGSGTDTQYF	TGTGCCAGCGATGGGAGCGGGACAGATACGCAGTATTTT
TRBV20-1	TRBJ2-3	.	many	CSARPYYLSVADTQYF	TGCAGTGCTAGGCCCTACTACCTATCCGTAGCAGATACGCAGTATTTT
TRBV2	TRBJ1-2	TRBD1	.	CASSDPKAGGFFDGYTF	TGTGCCAGCAGTGACCCCAAGGCAGGGGGCTTCTTCGATGGCTACACCTTC
TRBV4-2	TRBJ2-1	TRBD2	few	CASSPFWTSGRSESYNEQFF	TGTGCCAGCAGCCCCTTCTGGACTAGCGGGAGGTCTGAGTCCTACAATGAGCAGTTCTTC
TRBV7-9	TRBJ2-7	TRBD2	.	CASSSTKRGMDEQYF	TGTGCCAGCAGTTCTACTAAGCGGGGGATGGACGAGCAGTACTTC
TRBV3-1	TRBJ1-2	.	.	CASSQVSPPETANYGYTF	TGTGCCAGCAGCCAAGTCTCCCCTCCGGAGACCGCGAACTATGGCTACACCTTC
TRBV28	TRBJ2-7	.	.	CASLLDYEQYF	TGTGCCAGTTTATTGGACTACGAGCAGTACTTC
TRBV11-2	TRBJ2-7	TRBD1	few	CASSLGGGQLSYEQYF	TGTGCCAGCAGCTTAGGAGGGGGACAGCTTTCCTACGAGCAGTACTTC
TRBV10-3	TRBJ1-2	TRBD1	.	CAISDPLRGSYGYTF	TGTGCCATCTCGGACCCTCTCAGGGGGTCTTATGGCTACACCTTC
TRBV4-2	TRBJ2-5	.	.	CASSQDGWSRETQYF	TGTGCCAGCAGCCAAGACGGATGGTCGCGAGAGACCCAGTACTTC
TRBV20-1	TRBJ1-2	.	.	CSAREGRANYGYTF	TGCAGTGCTAGGGAGGGGCGGGCTAACTATGGCTACACCTTC
TRBV7-9	TRBJ2-3	.	.	CASSPGNPKGQYF	TGTGCCAGCAGCCCCGGAAACCCAAAGGGGCAGTATTTT
TRBV11-2	TRBJ2-1	TRBD1	few	CASRIGRQGSYNEQFF	TGTGCCAGCAGAATAGGCCGACAGGGCTCCTACAATGAGCAGTTCTTC
TRBV6-5	TRBJ2-3	TRBD2	.	CASSYPSGRGPRTQYF	TGTGCCAGCAGTTACCCTAGCGGGAGGGGCCCACGTACGCAGTATTTT
TRBV2	TRBJ2-2	.	once	CASREAEGTGELFF	TGTGCCAGCAGAGAGGCGGAGGGCACCGGGGAGCTGTTTTTT
TRBV7-2	TRBJ1-2	.	.	CASSLTLRWLNYGYTF	TGTGCCAGCAGCTTAACCCTCAGATGGCTTAACTATGGCTACACCTTC
TRBV12-5	TRBJ2-5	TRBD2	.	CASGLSPSGGNNEQYF	TGTGCTAGTGGTTTGAGTCCTAGCGGGGGAAACAATGAGCAGTACTTC
TRBV11-2	TRBJ2-3	TRBD2	.	CASRPGLAARTDTQYF	TGTGCCAGCAGACCAGGACTAGCGGCTCGCACAGATACGCAGTATTTT
TRBV29-1	TRBJ2-1	.	many	CSVEEGNEQFF	TGCAGCGTAGAGGAGGGCAATGAGCAGTTCTTC
TRBV7-6	TRBJ2-7	.	few	CASSLSSASGYEQYF	TGTGCCAGCAGCCTCTCCTCCGCTTCGGGGTACGAGCAGTACTTC
TRBV25-1	TRBJ2-7	.	.	CASSGHPSGPVIYEQYF	TGTGCCAGCAGTGGCCACCCGTCGGGACCGGTGATCTACGAGCAGTACTTC
TRBV5-1	TRBJ2-3	.	few	CASSLGGKSDTQYF	TGCGCCAGCAGCTTGGGAGGGAAGTCGGATACGCAGTATTTT
TRBV9	TRBJ2-5	.	.	CAGSVGGGLETQYF	TGTGCCGGCAGCGTAGGGGGGGGCTTAGAGACCCAGTACTTC
TRBV6-2/TRBV6-3	TRBJ2-7	TRBD1	.	CASSSVRGPTYEQYF	TGTGCCAGCAGTTCGGTTAGGGGGCCAACCTACGAGCAGTACTTC
TRBV20-1	TRBJ2-7	TRBD1	.	CSGTGDQSLYEQYF	TGCAGTGGAACAGGGGATCAATCGTTATACGAGCAGTACTTC
TRBV30	TRBJ1-6	.	.	CAWRGPIGSPLHF	TGTGCCTGGAGGGGTCCAATAGGTTCACCCCTCCACTTT
TRBV6-2/TRBV6-3	TRBJ2-1	.	.	CASALGLSDEQFF	TGTGCCAGCGCCTTGGGACTGAGCGATGAGCAGTTCTTC
TRBV6-1	TRBJ2-3	.	.	CASSVEVLLSTDTQYF	TGTGCCAGCAGTGTGGAGGTCCTCTTGAGCACAGATACGCAGTATTTT
TRBV10-3	TRBJ2-3	TRBD2	.	CAIRVAGAPDTQYF	TGTGCCATCAGAGTAGCGGGAGCCCCAGATACGCAGTATTTT
TRBV9	TRBJ2-5	TRBD2	.	CASSVELAGSYNEQYF	TGTGCCAGCAGCGTAGAGCTAGCGGGAAGCTACAATGAGCAGTACTTC
TRBV4-3	TRBJ2-1	TRBD2	.	CASSQEGAGYNEQLF	TGCGCCAGCAGCCAGGAAGGAGCGGGATACAATGAGCAGTTATTC
TRBV10-3	TRBJ2-3	TRBD2	.	CATGGTSGITDTQYF	TGTGCCACCGGCGGGACTAGCGGGATTACAGATACGCAGTATTTT
TRBV6-1	TRBJ1-1	.	few	CASNIKTYSGTEAFF	TGTGCCAGCAATATCAAGACCTATTCGGGGACTGAAGCTTTCTTT
TRBV6-1	TRBJ2-7	TRBD1	.	CASRTRGTYEQYF	TGTGCCAGCAGGACCAGGGGGACCTACGAGCAGTACTTC
TRBV10-3	TRBJ2-1	.	.	CAISESRANEQFF	TGTGCCATCAGTGAGTCGCGGGCCAATGAGCAGTTCTTC
TRBV27	TRBJ2-1	TRBD2	.	CASSSPLTSGIPFF	TGTGCCAGCAGTTCCCCCCTGACTAGCGGAATACCGTTCTTC
TRBV7-2	TRBJ2-5	TRBD2	few	CASTISGVETQYF	TGTGCCAGCACCATTAGCGGGGTAGAGACCCAGTACTTC
TRBV29-1	TRBJ2-4	.	.	CSVVSGSNIQYF	TGCAGCGTTGTGTCAGGGTCAAACATTCAGTACTTC
TRBV28	TRBJ2-3	.	.	CASSWDPDTQYF	TGTGCCAGCAGTTGGGACCCAGATACGCAGTATTTT